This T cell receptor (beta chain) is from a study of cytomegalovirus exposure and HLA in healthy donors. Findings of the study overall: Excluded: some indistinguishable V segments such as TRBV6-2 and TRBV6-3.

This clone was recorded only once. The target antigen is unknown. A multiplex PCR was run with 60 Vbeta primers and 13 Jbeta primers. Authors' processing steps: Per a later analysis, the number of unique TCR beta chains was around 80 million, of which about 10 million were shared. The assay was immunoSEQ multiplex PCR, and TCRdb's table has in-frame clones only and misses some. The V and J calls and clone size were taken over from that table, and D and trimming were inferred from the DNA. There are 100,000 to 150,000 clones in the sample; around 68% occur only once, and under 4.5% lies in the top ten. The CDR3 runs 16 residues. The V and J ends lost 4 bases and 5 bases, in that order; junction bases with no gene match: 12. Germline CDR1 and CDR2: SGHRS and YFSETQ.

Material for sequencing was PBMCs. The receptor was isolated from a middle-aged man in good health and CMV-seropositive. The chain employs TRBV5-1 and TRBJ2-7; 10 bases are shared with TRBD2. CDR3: CASSPQRAGGYDEQYF. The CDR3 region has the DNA TGCGCCAGCAGCCCCCAGCGAGCGGGGGGGTACGACGAGCAGTACTTC.